This T cell receptor (beta chain) was sequenced during a study of cytomegalovirus exposure and HLA in healthy donors. PCR primers comprised 60 Vbeta and 13 Jbeta primers. Data came from immunoSEQ multiplex PCR; TCRdb stores just in-frame clones and leaves some out. This table has some 100,000 clones, roughly 79% appearing once. Sequencing was done on a sample of PBMCs. The receptor was derived from a woman in her 70s in good health and CMV-seropositive.

CDR3 in amino acids: CASTSAGTGGEYGYTF. CDR3 in DNA: TGTGCCAGTACCTCGGCCGGGACAGGGGGCGAGTATGGCTACACCTTC. The rearrangement links TRBV19 to TRBJ1-2; 12 positions match TRBD1. CDR1 LNHDA and CDR2 SQIVND come from the germline V gene (reference sequence). The V and J ends lost 7 bases and 5 bases, in that order; junction bases with no gene match: 11. The CDR3 is 16 residues long.